Sequencing of this TCR beta chain was carried out in a study of cytomegalovirus exposure and HLA in healthy donors. Study as a whole: The use of the same platform for the roughly 110 validation repertoires and the 550 to 700 first-cohort repertoires was reported by a later analysis.

Separation from the roughly 690-subject first cohort characterized the roughly 110-subject validation cohort, to which the donors belonged. The method was immunoSEQ multiplex PCR; TCRdb's version includes in-frame clones alone and lacks a portion of them. Among about 50,000 clones, about 92% were seen once, and the ten largest hold more than 0.95%. Findings and caveats of the study: Reportedly, cytomegalovirus status was diagnosed with high sensitivity and specificity. The study put 150 to 200 TCR beta chains on its list as cytomegalovirus-associated.

This CDR3 is built from 17 residues. As concerns this clone: Its antigen remains unidentified.

Sequencing was carried out using PBMCs. The clonotype originates from a man in his late teens or twenties in good health and CMV-seronegative. The rearrangement links TRBV21-1 to TRBJ2-4; the table gives TRBD2 as D, unverified against the DNA. TRBV21-1 is a recognized pseudogene. The CDR3 coding sequence is TGTGCCAGCAGCAAAAGGAGGCCGTCAGGCGGTACGTGGGTTCAGTACTTC. Its protein is CASSKRRPSGGTWVQYF.